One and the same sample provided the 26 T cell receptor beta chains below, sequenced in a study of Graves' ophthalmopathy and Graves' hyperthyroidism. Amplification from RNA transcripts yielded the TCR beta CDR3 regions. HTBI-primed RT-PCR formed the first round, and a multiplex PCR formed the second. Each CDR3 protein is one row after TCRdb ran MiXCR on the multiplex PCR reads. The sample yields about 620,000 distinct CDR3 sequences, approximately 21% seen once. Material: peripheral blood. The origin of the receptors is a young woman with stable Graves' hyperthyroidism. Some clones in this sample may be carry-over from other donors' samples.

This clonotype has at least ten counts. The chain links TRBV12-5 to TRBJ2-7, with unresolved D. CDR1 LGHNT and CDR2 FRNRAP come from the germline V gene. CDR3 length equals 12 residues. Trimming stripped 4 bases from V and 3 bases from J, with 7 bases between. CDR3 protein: CASGSDLYEQYF. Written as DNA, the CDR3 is TGTGCTAGTGGTTCCGACCTCTACGAGCAGTACTTC.

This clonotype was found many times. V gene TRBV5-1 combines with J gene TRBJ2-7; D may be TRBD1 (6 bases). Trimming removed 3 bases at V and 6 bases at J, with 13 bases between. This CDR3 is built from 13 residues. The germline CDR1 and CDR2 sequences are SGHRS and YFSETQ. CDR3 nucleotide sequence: TGCGCCAGCAGCTCCGACAGGTCGGGCGAGCAGTACTTC. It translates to CASSSDRSGEQYF. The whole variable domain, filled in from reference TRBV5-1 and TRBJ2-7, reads KAGVTQTPRYLIKTRGQQVTLSCSPISGHRSVSWYQQTPGQGLQFLFEYFSETQRNKGNFPGRFSGRQFSNSRSEMNVSTLELGDSALYLCASSSDRSGEQYFGPGTRLTVT.

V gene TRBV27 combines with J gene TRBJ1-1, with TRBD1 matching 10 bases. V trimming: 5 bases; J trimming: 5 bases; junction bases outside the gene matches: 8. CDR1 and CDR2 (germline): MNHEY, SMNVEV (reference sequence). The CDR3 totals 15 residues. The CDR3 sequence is CASSLDRGPGTEAFF. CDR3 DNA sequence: TGTGCCAGCAGTCTTGACAGGGGGCCGGGGACTGAAGCTTTCTTT.

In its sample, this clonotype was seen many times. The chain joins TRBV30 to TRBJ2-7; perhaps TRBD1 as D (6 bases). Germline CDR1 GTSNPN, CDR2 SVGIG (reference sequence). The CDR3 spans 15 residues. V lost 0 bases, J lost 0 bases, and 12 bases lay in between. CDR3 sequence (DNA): TGTGCCTGGAGTGTACGAGACAGGAGCTCCTACGAGCAGTACTTC. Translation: CAWSVRDRSSYEQYF.

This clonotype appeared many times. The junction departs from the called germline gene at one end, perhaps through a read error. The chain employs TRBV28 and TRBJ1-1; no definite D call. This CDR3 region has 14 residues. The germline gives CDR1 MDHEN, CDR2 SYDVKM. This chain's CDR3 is CASSFFGGASETFF. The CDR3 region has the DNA TGTGCCAGCAGTTTCTTTGGAGGTGCTTCTGAAACTTTCTTT.

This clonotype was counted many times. CDR3 sequence: CASSLWGSPNSPLHF. The CDR3 DNA sequence: TGTGCCAGCAGCTTATGGGGCAGCCCGAATTCACCCCTCCACTTT. This chain joins TRBV7-3 and TRBJ1-6, with a tentative D call TRBD1 (5 bases). The CDR3 extends over 15 amino acids. V dropped 2 bases and J dropped 7 bases, with 12 bases sitting between them. Germline V CDR1 and CDR2: SGHTA, FQGTGA. The whole variable domain, filled in from reference TRBV7-3 and TRBJ1-6, reads GAGVSQTPSNKVTEKGKYVELRCDPISGHTALYWYRQSLGQGPEFLIYFQGTGAADDSGLPNDRFFAVRPEGSVSTLKIQRTERGDSAVYLCASSLWGSPNSPLHFGNGTRLTVT.

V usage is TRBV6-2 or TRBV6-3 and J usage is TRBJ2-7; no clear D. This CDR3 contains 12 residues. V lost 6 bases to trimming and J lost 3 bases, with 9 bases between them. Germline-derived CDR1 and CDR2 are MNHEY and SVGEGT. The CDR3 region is CASRDPVYEQYF. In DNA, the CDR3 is TGTGCCAGCAGGGACCCCGTCTACGAGCAGTACTTC.

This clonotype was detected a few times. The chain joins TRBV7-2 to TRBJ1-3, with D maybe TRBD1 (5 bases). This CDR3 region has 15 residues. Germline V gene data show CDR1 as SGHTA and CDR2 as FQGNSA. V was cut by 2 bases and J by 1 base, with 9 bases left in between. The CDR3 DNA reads TGTGCCAGCAGCTTACAAGGGGTATCTGGAAACACCATATATTTT. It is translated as CASSLQGVSGNTIYF. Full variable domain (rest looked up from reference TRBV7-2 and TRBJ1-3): GAGVSQSPSNKVTEKGKDVELRCDPISGHTALYWYRQSLGQGLEFLIYFQGNSAPDKSGLPSDRFSAERTGGSVSTLTIQRTQQEDSAVYLCASSLQGVSGNTIYFGEGSWLTVV.

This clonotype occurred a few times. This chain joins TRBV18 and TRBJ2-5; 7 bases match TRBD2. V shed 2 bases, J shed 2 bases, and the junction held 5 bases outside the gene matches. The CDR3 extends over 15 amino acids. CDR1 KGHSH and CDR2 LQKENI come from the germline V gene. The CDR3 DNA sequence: TGTGCCAGCTCACCAGCGCTAGCGGCTCAAGAGACCCAGTACTTC. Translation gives CASSPALAAQETQYF.

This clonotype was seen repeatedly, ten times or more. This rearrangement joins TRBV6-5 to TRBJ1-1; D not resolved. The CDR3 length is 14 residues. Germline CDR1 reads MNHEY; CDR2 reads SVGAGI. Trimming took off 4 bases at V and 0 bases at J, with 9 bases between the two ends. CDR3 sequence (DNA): TGTGCCAGCAGTTTATCGGGCATGAACACTGAAGCTTTCTTT. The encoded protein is CASSLSGMNTEAFF.

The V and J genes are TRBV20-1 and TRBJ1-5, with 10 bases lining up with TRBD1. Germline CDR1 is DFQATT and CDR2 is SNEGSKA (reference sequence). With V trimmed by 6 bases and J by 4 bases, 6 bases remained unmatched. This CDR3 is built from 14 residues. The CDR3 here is CSAKPGQGNQPQHF. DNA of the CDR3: TGCAGTGCAAAACCGGGACAGGGGAATCAGCCCCAGCATTTT.

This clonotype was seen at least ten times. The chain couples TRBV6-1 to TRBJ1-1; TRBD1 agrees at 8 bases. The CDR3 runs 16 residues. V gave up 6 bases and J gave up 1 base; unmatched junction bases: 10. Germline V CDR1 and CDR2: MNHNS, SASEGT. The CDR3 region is CASSDARGLGNTEAFF. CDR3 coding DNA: TGTGCCAGCAGCGACGCCAGGGGGCTAGGGAACACTGAAGCTTTCTTT.

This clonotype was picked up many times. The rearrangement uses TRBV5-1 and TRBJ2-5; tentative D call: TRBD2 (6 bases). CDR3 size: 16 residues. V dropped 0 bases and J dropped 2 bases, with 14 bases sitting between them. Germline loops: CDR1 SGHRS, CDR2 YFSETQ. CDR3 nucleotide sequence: TGCGCCAGCAGCTTGGCCGGGGGTTATGTACAAGAGACCCAGTACTTC. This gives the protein CASSLAGGYVQETQYF. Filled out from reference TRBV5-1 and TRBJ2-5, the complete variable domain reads KAGVTQTPRYLIKTRGQQVTLSCSPISGHRSVSWYQQTPGQGLQFLFEYFSETQRNKGNFPGRFSGRQFSNSRSEMNVSTLELGDSALYLCASSLAGGYVQETQYFGPGTRLLVL.

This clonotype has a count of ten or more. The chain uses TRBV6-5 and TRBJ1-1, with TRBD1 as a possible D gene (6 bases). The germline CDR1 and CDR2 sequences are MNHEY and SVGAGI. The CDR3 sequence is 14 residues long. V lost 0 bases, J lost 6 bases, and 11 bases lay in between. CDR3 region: CASSYSGGSAEAFF. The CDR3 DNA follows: TGTGCCAGCAGTTACTCTGGGGGCTCGGCTGAAGCTTTCTTT.

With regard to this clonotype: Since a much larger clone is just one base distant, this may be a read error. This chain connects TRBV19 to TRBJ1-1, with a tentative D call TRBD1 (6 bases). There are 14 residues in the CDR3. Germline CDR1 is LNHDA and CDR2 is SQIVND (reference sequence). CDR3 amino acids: CASSLGQSNTEACF. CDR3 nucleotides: TGTGCCAGTAGTCTCGGACAGTCAAACACTGAAGCTTGCTTT.

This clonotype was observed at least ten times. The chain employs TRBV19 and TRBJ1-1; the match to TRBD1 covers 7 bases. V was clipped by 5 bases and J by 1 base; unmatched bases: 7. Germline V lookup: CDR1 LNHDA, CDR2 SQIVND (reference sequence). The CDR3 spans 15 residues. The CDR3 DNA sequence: TGTGCCAGTAGTGCCTACAGGGGTTGGAACACTGAAGCTTTCTTT. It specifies CASSAYRGWNTEAFF.

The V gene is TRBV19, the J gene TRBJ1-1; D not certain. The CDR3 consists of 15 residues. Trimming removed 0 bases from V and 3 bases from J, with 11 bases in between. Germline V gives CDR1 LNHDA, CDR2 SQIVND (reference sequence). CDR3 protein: CASSIDGWSYTEAFF. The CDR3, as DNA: TGTGCCAGTAGTATAGATGGTTGGAGTTACACTGAAGCTTTCTTT.

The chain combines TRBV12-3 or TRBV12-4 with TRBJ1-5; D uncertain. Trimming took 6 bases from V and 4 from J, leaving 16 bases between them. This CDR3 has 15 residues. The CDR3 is CASSRTPQGNQPQHF. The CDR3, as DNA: TGTGCCAGCAGCCGTACACCCCAAGGGAATCAGCCCCAGCATTTT.

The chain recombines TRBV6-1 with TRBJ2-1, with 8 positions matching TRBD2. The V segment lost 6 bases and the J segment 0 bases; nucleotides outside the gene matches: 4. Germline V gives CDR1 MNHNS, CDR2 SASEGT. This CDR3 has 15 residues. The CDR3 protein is CASSGSGSSYNEQFF. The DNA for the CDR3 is TGTGCCAGCAGCGGAAGCGGGAGCTCCTACAATGAGCAGTTCTTC.

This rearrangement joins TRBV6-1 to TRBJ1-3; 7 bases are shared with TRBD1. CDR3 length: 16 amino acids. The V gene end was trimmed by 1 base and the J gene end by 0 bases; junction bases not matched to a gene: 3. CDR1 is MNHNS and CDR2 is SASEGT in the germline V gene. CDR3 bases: TGTGCCAGCAGTGAAGAAGGGGGCTCCTCTGGAAACACCATATATTTT. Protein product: CASSEEGGSSGNTIYF.

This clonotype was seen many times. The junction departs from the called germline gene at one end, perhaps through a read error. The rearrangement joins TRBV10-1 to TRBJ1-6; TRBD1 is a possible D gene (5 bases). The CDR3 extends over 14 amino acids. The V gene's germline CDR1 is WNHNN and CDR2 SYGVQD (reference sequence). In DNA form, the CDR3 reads TGCGCCACCAGTGCCGGGGGAGTGAATTCACCCCTCCACTTT. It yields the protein CATSAGGVNSPLHF.

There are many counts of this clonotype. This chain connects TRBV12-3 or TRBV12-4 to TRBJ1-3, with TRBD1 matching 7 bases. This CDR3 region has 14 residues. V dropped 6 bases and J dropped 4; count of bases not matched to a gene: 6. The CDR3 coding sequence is TGTGCCAGCAGGGCACAGGGGAACGGAAACACCATATATTTT. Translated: CASRAQGNGNTIYF.

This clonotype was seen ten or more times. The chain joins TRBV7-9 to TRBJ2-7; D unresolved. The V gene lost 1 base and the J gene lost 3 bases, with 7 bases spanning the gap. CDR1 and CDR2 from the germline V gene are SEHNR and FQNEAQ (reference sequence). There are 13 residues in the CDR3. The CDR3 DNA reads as TGTGCCAGCAGCTTAGAGAACAGCTACGAGCAGTACTTC. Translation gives CASSLENSYEQYF.

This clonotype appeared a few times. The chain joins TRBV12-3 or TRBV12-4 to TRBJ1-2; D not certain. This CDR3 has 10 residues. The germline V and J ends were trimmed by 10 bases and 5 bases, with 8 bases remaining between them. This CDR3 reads CATRSYGYTF. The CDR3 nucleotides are TGTGCCACCAGGAGTTATGGCTACACCTTC.

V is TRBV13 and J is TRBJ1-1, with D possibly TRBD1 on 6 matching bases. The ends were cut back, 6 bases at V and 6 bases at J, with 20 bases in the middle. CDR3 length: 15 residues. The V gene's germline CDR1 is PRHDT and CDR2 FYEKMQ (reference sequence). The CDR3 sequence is CASSSLLRGRAEAFF. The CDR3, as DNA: TGTGCCAGCAGTTCCCTCCTTAGGGGGAGGGCTGAAGCTTTCTTT.

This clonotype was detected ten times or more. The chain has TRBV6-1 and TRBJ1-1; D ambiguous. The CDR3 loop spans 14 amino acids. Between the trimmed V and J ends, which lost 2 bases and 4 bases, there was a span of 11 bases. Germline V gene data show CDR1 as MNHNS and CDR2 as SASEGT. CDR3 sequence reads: CASSESGPGTEAFF. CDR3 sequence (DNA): TGTGCCAGCAGTGAATCCGGACCGGGCACTGAAGCTTTCTTT.